One sample yielded the 23 T cell receptor beta chains listed below, sequenced in a study of OX40 agonist ivuxolimab in advanced cancers. To prepare the library, the immunoSEQ multiplex PCR assay was applied. The table comes from immuneACCESS by way of TCRdb, which keeps in-frame sequences with V and J called. Part of the clones is missing from these tables; in studies checked, under half for an unresolved V gene and the rest for unknown reasons. The sample table contains more than 75,000 clones; only one count was recorded for about 88% of them. The top ten clones comprise over 0.75% of the sample. Sequenced here: CD4+ or CD8+ T cells sorted from blood, sampled in a trial of the OX40 agonist ivuxolimab. The receptors derive from an adult with an advanced solid tumor such as melanoma, head and neck, liver or kidney cancer.

V and J are TRBV5-6 and TRBJ2-3; either TRBD1 or TRBD2 may supply D (5 bases each). This CDR3 comprises 17 residues. CDR1 and CDR2 (germline): SGHDT, YYEEEE. V was pared by 0 bases and J by 2 bases, with 16 bases between. CDR3 sequence (DNA): TGTGCCAGCAGCTTGGCCGGGACGCCAGTAAACACAGATACGCAGTATTTT. Translated, it gives CASSLAGTPVNTDTQYF.

The chain joins TRBV2 to TRBJ2-4, with TRBD2 matching over 13 bases. Germline lookup yields CDR1 SNHLY and CDR2 FYNNEI. This CDR3 is built from 14 residues. The ends lost 7 bases at V and 15 bases at J; junction bases unmatched: 12. The CDR3 sequence: CASTPGLAGVGAYF. In nucleotides, the CDR3 is TGTGCCAGCACACCTGGACTAGCGGGAGTGGGTGCGTACTTC.

The gene calls are TRBV6-6 and TRBJ1-2; TRBD1 might be the D (5 bases). In germline, CDR1 is MNHNY, CDR2 SVGAGI (reference sequence). The V gene lost 2 bases and the J gene lost 1 base, with 5 bases spanning the gap. The CDR3 contains 13 residues. CDR3 coding DNA: TGTGCCAGCAGTTACGACAGTAACTATGGCTACACCTTC. Amino acid sequence: CASSYDSNYGYTF.

The gene calls are TRBV19 and TRBJ2-1; TRBD2 matches at 12 bases. V lost 6 bases and J lost 7; bases outside the gene matches: 7. This CDR3 spans 15 amino acids. Germline V gene sequence: CDR1 LNHDA, CDR2 SQIVND (reference sequence). The CDR3 is CASSKVTSGGNEQFF. CDR3 coding DNA: TGTGCCAGTAGCAAAGTTACTAGCGGGGGGAATGAGCAGTTCTTC.

The rearrangement joins TRBV10-1 to TRBJ2-1, with 11 bases that match TRBD2. Germline V gene sequence: CDR1 WNHNN, CDR2 SYGVQD (reference sequence). Unmatched junction bases numbered 5, after V lost 7 bases and J lost 3 bases. CDR3 size: 15 residues. CDR3 bases: TGCGCCAGCATCCAGACTAGCGGGAACTACAATGAGCAGTTCTTC. Protein sequence: CASIQTSGNYNEQFF.

This chain connects TRBV9 to TRBJ2-5; TRBD1 aligns across 7 bases. This CDR3 is 14 amino acids long. Germline CDR1 is SGDLS and CDR2 is YYNGEE. Losses at the gene ends were 0 bases for V and 2 bases for J; bases not matched to a gene: 1. CDR3 amino acids: CASSVGTGQETQYF. Here the CDR3 DNA reads TGTGCCAGCAGCGTAGGGACAGGACAAGAGACCCAGTACTTC.

The rearrangement joins TRBV6-6 to TRBJ2-1, with TRBD2 matching over 10 bases. The germline gives CDR1 MNHNY, CDR2 SVGAGI (reference sequence). The CDR3 totals 15 residues. V gave up 6 bases and J gave up 2 bases; unmatched junction bases: 4. CDR3 sequence reads: CASRLTSGTYNEQFF. CDR3 nucleotide sequence: TGTGCCAGCAGACTAACTAGCGGGACCTACAATGAGCAGTTCTTC.

This rearrangement joins TRBV5-4 to TRBJ2-5; D perhaps matches TRBD1 (6 bases). Between the trimmed V and J ends, which lost 0 bases and 1 base, there was a span of 10 bases. Germline-derived CDR1 and CDR2 are SGHNT and YYREEE (reference sequence). CDR3 length equals 15 residues. CDR3 bases: TGTGCCAGCAGCTTGGCGGACAGAGCCCAAGAGACCCAGTACTTC. This translates into CASSLADRAQETQYF.

The CDR3 coding sequence is TGCAGCGTTGAAGCGCCGGGCGGGGCTGAAGCTTTCTTT. Its protein is CSVEAPGGAEAFF. The genes are TRBV29-1 and TRBJ1-1; D gene ambiguous. Trimming left V 1 base short and J 6 bases short, with 12 bases between. Germline assignment: CDR1 SQVTM and CDR2 ANQGSEA. This CDR3 has 13 residues. Based on the CDR3 plus reference TRBV29-1 and TRBJ1-1, the full variable domain is SAVISQKPSRDICQRGTSLTIQCQVDSQVTMMFWYRQQPGQSLTLIATANQGSEATYESGFVIDKFPISRPNLTFSTLTVSNMSPEDSSIYLCSVEAPGGAEAFFGQGTRLTVV.

The chain recombines TRBV10-3 with TRBJ2-6, with D possibly TRBD1 on 6 matching bases. The V end was cut by 2 bases, the J end by 4 bases, with 12 bases between. Germline CDR1 is ENHRY and CDR2 is SYGVKD. This CDR3 comprises 16 residues. CDR3 sequence (DNA): TGTGCCATCAGTGAGCCAACAGGGACCGGGGCCAACGTCCTGACTTTC. This sequence encodes CAISEPTGTGANVLTF.

CDR3 in amino acids: CASSLANEQYF. In nucleotides, the CDR3 is TGTGCCAGCAGCTTGGCGAACGAGCAGTACTTC. The chain is built from TRBV5-4 and TRBJ2-7, with D unclear. This CDR3 contains 11 residues. V was pared by 0 bases and J by 5 bases, with 3 bases between. The germline V gene encodes CDR1 SGHNT and CDR2 YYREEE (reference sequence). The whole variable domain, remainder taken from reference TRBV5-4 and TRBJ2-7, is ETGVTQSPTHLIKTRGQQVTLRCSSQSGHNTVSWYQQALGQGPQFIFQYYREEENGRGNFPPRFSGLQFPNYSSELNVNALELDDSALYLCASSLANEQYFGPGTRLTVT.

The chain joins TRBV18 to TRBJ1-2; 9 bases are shared with TRBD1. The germline V gene encodes CDR1 KGHSH and CDR2 LQKENI. This CDR3 spans 13 amino acids. Unmatched junction bases numbered 2, after V lost 5 bases and J lost 4 bases. The DNA for the CDR3 is TGTGCCAGCTCATCGGGACAGGGCTATGGCTACACCTTC. Its protein product is CASSSGQGYGYTF.

This clone has a single count. The chain is built from TRBV6-6 and TRBJ2-7; either TRBD1 or TRBD2 may supply D (5 bases each). This CDR3 contains 15 residues. The germline CDR1 and CDR2 sequences are MNHNY and SVGAGI (reference sequence). V was shortened by 7 bases and J by 0 bases, with 16 bases between the two germline ends. DNA for the CDR3: TGTGCCAGCACCAGGACGGGGCCCGACTCCTACGAGCAGTACTTC. Its translation: CASTRTGPDSYEQYF.

The chain carries TRBV7-2 and TRBJ2-7; 7 bases map to TRBD2. The CDR3 is made up of 13 amino acids. After removal of 3 bases from V and 5 bases from J, the junction contained 4 bases not matched to a gene. Germline CDR1 and CDR2: SGHTA and FQGNSA. CDR3 nucleotides: TGTGCCAGCAGCTTCGCGGGAGCTAACGAGCAGTACTTC. Translation gives CASSFAGANEQYF.

The chain carries TRBV5-1 and TRBJ2-7; TRBD1 matches 11 bases. The V and J ends lost 4 bases and 5 bases, in that order; junction bases with no gene match: 5. This CDR3 spans 14 amino acids. Germline assignment: CDR1 SGHRS and CDR2 YFSETQ. The DNA of the CDR3 is TGCGCCAGCAGCCCCGGACAGGGGGCGAACGAGCAGTACTTC. As protein: CASSPGQGANEQYF.

Here the CDR3 reads CASTDARGTDTQYF. The CDR3 DNA sequence: TGCGCCAGCACGGACGCGCGGGGGACAGATACGCAGTATTTT. The J gene is TRBJ2-3, the V gene TRBV5-1; 7 bases map to TRBD2. Germline-derived CDR1 and CDR2 are SGHRS and YFSETQ. The V segment lost 6 bases and the J segment 3 bases; nucleotides outside the gene matches: 7. This CDR3 is 14 amino acids long.

The chain carries TRBV4-2 and TRBJ1-4; D unresolved. V lost 3 bases and J 6 bases, leaving 8 bases between the germline ends. Germline V lookup: CDR1 LGHNA, CDR2 YNFKEQ. The CDR3 length is 13 residues. The CDR3 protein is CASSQGKYEKLFF. The CDR3 DNA sequence: TGTGCCAGCAGCCAGGGGAAATATGAAAAACTGTTTTTT.

This chain links TRBV7-3 with TRBJ1-3, with 9 bases lining up with TRBD1. The CDR3 consists of 17 residues. Germline trimming cut 5 bases from V and 3 bases from J; bases unmatched to any gene: 11. CDR1 is SGHTA and CDR2 is FQGTGA in the germline V gene. The CDR3 protein is CASSPGQGPGYGNTIYF. In DNA form, the CDR3 reads TGTGCCAGCAGCCCGGGACAGGGACCGGGTTATGGAAACACCATATATTTT.

J is TRBJ2-3 and V is TRBV4-1; D might be TRBD1 (6 bases). Germline V lookup: CDR1 MGHRA, CDR2 YSYEKL. V lost 0 bases to trimming and J lost 0 bases, with 10 bases between them. CDR3 size: 16 residues. The CDR3 DNA is TGCGCCAGCAGCCAAGAGGGGGCAGGCAGCACAGATACGCAGTATTTT. As protein: CASSQEGAGSTDTQYF.

About this clone: Other nucleotide sequences in the sample specify the same CDR3. The chain uses TRBV6-1 and TRBJ1-2; possibly TRBD1 for D (5 bases). Per germline, CDR1 MNHNS and CDR2 SASEGT. This CDR3 region has 14 residues. V was cut by 0 bases and J by 8 bases, with 13 bases left in between. In nucleotides, the CDR3 is TGTGCCAGCAGTGAAGCGTCGGGGGGTGGCGGCTACACCTTC. Translated, it gives CASSEASGGGGYTF.

The gene calls are TRBV9 and TRBJ2-1, with 11 bases fitting TRBD1. The germline V gene encodes CDR1 SGDLS and CDR2 YYNGEE. CDR3 length: 16 residues. Trimming at V came to 0 bases and at J to 6 bases, leaving 5 bases not matched to a gene. This CDR3 is CASSVEGQGVINEQFF. As DNA, the CDR3 is TGTGCCAGCAGCGTAGAGGGACAGGGGGTTATCAATGAGCAGTTCTTC. The full variable domain, rest sourced from reference TRBV9 and TRBJ2-1, is DSGVTQTPKHLITATGQRVTLRCSPRSGDLSVYWYQQSLDQGLQFLIQYYNGEERAKGNILERFSAQQFPDLHSELNLSSLELGDSALYFCASSVEGQGVINEQFFGPGTRLTVL.

V and J are TRBV6-5 and TRBJ2-7; 9 bases align to TRBD1. With 7 bases clipped from V and 12 bases from J, the junction kept 16 bases outside the gene matches. Germline V lookup: CDR1 MNHEY, CDR2 SVGAGI. The CDR3 covers 14 residues. The CDR3 sequence: CASTQQGGQGGMYF. In nucleotides, the CDR3 is TGTGCCAGCACCCAACAGGGGGGACAGGGTGGTATGTACTTC.

The chain employs TRBV4-1 and TRBJ2-2; D is perhaps TRBD1 (7 bases). CDR1 is MGHRA and CDR2 is YSYEKL in the germline V gene. The CDR3 loop spans 14 amino acids. V was pared by 4 bases and J by 5 bases, with 11 bases between. Here the CDR3 reads CASSPRGATGELFF. The CDR3 DNA reads TGCGCCAGCAGCCCCAGGGGGGCTACCGGGGAGCTGTTTTTT.